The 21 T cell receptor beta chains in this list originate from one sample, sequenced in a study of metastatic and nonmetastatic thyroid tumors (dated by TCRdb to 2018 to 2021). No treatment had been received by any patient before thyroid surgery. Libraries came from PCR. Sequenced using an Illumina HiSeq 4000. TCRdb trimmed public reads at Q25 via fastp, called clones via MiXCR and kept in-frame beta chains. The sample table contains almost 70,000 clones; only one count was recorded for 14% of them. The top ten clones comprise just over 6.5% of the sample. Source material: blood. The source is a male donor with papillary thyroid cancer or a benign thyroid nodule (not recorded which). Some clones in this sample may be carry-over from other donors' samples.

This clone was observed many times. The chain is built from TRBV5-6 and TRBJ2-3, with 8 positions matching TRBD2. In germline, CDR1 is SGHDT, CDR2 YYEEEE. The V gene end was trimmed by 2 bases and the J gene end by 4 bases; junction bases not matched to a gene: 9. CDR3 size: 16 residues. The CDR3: CASSLGASGSADTQYF. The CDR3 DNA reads TGTGCCAGCAGCTTAGGTGCCAGCGGGAGTGCAGATACGCAGTATTTT. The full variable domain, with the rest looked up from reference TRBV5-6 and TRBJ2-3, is DAGVTQSPTHLIKTRGQQVTLRCSPKSGHDTVSWYQQALGQGPQFIFQYYEEEERQRGNFPDRFSGHQFPNYSSELNVNALLLGDSALYLCASSLGASGSADTQYFGPGTRLTVL.

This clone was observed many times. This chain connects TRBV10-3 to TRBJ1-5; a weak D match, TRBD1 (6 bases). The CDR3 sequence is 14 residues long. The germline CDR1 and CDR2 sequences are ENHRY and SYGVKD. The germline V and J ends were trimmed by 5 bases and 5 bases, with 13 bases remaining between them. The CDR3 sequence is CAISTDSGDQPQHF. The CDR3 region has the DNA TGTGCCATCAGTACGGACAGCGGAGATCAGCCCCAGCATTTT.

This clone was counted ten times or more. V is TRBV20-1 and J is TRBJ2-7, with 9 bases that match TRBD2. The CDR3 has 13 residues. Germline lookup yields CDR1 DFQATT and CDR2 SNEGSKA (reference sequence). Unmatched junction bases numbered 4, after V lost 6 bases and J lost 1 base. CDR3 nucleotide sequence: TGCAGTGCCGTAGCGGGAGAGTCCTACGAGCAGTACGTC. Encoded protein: CSAVAGESYEQYV.

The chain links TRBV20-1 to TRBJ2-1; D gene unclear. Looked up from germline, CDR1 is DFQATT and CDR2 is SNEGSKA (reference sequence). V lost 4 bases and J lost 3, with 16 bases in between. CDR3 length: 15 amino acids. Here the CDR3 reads CSAIPSSWCYNEQFF. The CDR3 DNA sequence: TGCAGTGCTATTCCCTCTTCCTGGTGCTACAATGAGCAGTTCTTC.

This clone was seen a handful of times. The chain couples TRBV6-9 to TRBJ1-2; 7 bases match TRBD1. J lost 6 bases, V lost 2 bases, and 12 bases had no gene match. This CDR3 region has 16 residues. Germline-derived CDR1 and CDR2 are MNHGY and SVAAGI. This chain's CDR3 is CASSYRGQSETHGYTF. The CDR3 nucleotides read TGTGCCAGCAGTTATCGGGGACAGTCGGAAACTCATGGCTACACCTTC.

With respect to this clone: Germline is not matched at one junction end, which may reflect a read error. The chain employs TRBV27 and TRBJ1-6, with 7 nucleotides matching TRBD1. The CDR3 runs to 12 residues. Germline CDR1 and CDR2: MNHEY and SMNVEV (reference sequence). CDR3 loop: CASSSGTVPLHF. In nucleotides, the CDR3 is TGTGCCAGTAGTTCCGGGACAGTGCCCCTCCACTTT.

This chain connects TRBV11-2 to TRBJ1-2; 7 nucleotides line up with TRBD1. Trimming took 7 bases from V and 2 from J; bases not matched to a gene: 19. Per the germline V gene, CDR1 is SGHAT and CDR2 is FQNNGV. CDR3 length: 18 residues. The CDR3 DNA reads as TGTGCCAGCATCCCATCCTTGGGACAGTTTAATGCCAACTATGGCTACACCTTC. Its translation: CASIPSLGQFNANYGYTF.

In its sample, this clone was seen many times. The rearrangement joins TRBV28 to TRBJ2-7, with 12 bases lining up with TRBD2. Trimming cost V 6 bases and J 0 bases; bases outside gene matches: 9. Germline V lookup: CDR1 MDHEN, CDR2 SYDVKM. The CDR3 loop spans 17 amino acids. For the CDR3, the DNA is TGTGCCAGCAGCTTCGGGACTAGCGGGCTTAGCTCCTACGAGCAGTACTTC. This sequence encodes CASSFGTSGLSSYEQYF. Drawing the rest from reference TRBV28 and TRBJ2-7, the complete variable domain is DVKVTQSSRYLVKRTGEKVFLECVQDMDHENMFWYRQDPGLGLRLIYFSYDVKMKEKGDIPEGYSVSREKKERFSLILESASTNQTSMYLCASSFGTSGLSSYEQYFGPGTRLTVT.

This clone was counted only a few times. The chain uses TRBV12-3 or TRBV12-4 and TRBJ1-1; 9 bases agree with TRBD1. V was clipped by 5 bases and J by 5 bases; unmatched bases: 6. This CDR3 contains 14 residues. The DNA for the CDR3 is TGTGCCAGCAGTGCCCGGACAGGGGTTACTGAAGCTTTCTTT. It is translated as CASSARTGVTEAFF.

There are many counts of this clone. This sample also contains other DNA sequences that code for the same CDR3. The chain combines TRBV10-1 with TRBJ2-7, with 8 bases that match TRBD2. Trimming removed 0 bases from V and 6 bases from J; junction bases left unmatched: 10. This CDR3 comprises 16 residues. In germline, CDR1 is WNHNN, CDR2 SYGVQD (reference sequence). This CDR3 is CASSESIAGLSVEQYF. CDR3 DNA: TGCGCCAGCAGTGAGTCGATAGCGGGGTTGTCGGTCGAGCAGTACTTC.

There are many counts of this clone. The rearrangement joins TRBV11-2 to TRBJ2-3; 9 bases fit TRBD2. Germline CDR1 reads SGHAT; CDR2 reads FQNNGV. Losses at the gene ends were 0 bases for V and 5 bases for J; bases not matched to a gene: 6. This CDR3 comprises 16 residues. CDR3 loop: CASSLDLAGLGDTQYF. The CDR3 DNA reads TGTGCCAGCAGCTTAGATCTAGCGGGGCTTGGAGATACGCAGTATTTT.

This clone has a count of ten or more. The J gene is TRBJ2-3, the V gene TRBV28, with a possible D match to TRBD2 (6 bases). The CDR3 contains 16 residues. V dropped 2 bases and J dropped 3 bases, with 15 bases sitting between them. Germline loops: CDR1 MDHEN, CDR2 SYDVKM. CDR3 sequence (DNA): TGTGCCAGCAGTTTAGAAAGGGACTCATTAACAGATACGCAGTATTTT. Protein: CASSLERDSLTDTQYF. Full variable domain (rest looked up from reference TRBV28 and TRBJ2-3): DVKVTQSSRYLVKRTGEKVFLECVQDMDHENMFWYRQDPGLGLRLIYFSYDVKMKEKGDIPEGYSVSREKKERFSLILESASTNQTSMYLCASSLERDSLTDTQYFGPGTRLTVL.

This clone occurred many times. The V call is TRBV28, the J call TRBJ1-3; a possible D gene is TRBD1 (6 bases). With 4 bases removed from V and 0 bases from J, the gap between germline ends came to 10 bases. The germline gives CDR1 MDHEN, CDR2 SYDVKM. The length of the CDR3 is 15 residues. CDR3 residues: CASSSRTASGNTIYF. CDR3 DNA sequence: TGTGCCAGCAGTTCCAGGACAGCCTCTGGAAACACCATATATTTT.

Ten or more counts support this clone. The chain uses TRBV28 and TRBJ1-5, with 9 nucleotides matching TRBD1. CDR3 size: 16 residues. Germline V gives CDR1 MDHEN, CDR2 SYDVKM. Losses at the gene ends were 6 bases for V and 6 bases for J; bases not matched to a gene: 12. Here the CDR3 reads CASRVFPQGAPQPQHF. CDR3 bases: TGTGCCAGCAGGGTTTTCCCACAGGGGGCGCCTCAGCCCCAGCATTTT.

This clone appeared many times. The CDR3 DNA reads as TGTGCCAGCAGTCCCTTGGACAGGTTGAACACTGAAGCTTTCTTT. Translating gives CASSPLDRLNTEAFF. The chain recombines TRBV27 with TRBJ1-1; the match to TRBD1 covers 7 bases. The CDR3 spans 15 residues. Germline V CDR1 and CDR2: MNHEY, SMNVEV (reference sequence). The ends lost 5 bases at V and 0 bases at J; junction bases unmatched: 6.

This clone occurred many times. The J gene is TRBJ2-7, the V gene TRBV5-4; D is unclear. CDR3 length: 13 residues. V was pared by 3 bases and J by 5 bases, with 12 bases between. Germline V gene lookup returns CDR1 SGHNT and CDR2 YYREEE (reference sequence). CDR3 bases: TGTGCCAGCAGCTCAGTAACCCTGAACGAGCAGTACTTC. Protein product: CASSSVTLNEQYF. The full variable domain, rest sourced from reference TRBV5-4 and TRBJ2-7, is ETGVTQSPTHLIKTRGQQVTLRCSSQSGHNTVSWYQQALGQGPQFIFQYYREEENGRGNFPPRFSGLQFPNYSSELNVNALELDDSALYLCASSSVTLNEQYFGPGTRLTVT.

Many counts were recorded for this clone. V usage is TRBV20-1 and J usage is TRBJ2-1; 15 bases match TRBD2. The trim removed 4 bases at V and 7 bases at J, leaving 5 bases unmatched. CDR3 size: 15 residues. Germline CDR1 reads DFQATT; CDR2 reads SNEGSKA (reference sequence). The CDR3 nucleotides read TGCAGTGCTAACCCCGGGACTAGCGGGAGGAATGAGCAGTTCTTC. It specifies CSANPGTSGRNEQFF.

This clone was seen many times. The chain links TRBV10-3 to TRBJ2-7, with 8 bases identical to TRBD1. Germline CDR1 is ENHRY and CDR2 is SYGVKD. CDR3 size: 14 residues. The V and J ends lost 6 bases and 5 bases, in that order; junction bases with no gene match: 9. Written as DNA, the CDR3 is TGTGCCATCAGGGGGACAGGCTCTCGGGACGAGCAGTACTTC. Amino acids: CAIRGTGSRDEQYF.

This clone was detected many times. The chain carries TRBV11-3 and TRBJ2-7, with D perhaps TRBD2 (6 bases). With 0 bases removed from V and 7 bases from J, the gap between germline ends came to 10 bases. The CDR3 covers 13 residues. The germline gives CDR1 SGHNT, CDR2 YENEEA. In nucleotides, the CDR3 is TGTGCCAGCAGCTTAGATCGCGCGGGGGAGCAGTACTTC. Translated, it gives CASSLDRAGEQYF.

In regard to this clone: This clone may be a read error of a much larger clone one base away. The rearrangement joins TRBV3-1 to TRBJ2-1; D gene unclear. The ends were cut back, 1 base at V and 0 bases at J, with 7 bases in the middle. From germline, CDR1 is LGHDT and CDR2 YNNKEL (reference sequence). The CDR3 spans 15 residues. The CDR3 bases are TGTGCCAGCAGCCAAGGTGCCTTCTCCTACAATGAGCAGTTCTTC. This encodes CASSQGAFSYNEQFF.

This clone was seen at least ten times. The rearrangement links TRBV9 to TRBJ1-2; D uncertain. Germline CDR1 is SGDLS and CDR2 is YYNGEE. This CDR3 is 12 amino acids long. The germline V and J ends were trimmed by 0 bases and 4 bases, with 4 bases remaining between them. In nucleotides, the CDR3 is TGTGCCAGCAGCGTAGTCGGCTATGGCTACACCTTC. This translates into CASSVVGYGYTF.